These 26 T cell receptor beta chains came from one sample sequenced in a study of neurological immune-mediated disorders. TCRdb re-called the 5' RACE reads through MiXCR, storing one row per CDR3 protein. Counted here are around 69,000 distinct CDR3 sequences, about 3.4% occurring once; the ten biggest clones make up approximately 3.5%. The sample taken for sequencing was PBMCs. These receptors were collected from a man between 35 and 55 years old with multiple sclerosis.

This clonotype showed up many times. The chain has TRBV5-1 and TRBJ1-1, with 7 bases that match TRBD1. J gave up 1 base and V 3 bases, and 3 bases lay outside the gene matches. The germline gives CDR1 SGHRS, CDR2 YFSETQ. CDR3 size: 14 residues. DNA for the CDR3: TGCGCCAGCAGCTGGGACAGCCGGAACACTGAAGCTTTCTTT. Its protein is CASSWDSRNTEAFF.

This clonotype appeared many times. The chain links TRBV4-1 to TRBJ1-1; D remains unclear. The V end was cut by 1 base, the J end by 1 base, with 13 bases between. The CDR3 has 16 amino acids. Germline-derived CDR1 and CDR2 are MGHRA and YSYEKL. The DNA for the CDR3 is TGCGCCAGCAGCCAAGTCCATCAAACGGCGAACACTGAAGCTTTCTTT. Amino acid sequence: CASSQVHQTANTEAFF.

This clonotype has at least ten counts. The chain links TRBV7-3 to TRBJ1-2; tentative D call: TRBD1 (5 bases). The CDR3 runs to 13 residues. Per germline, CDR1 SGHTA and CDR2 FQGTGA. V lost 4 bases and J lost 4, with 10 bases in between. Here the CDR3 DNA reads TGTGCCAGCAGCTCGGGGCCGGGCTATGGCTACACCTTC. It encodes CASSSGPGYGYTF.

In its sample, this clonotype was seen a few times. The chain uses TRBV7-6 and TRBJ1-3; D ambiguous. Between the trimmed V and J ends, which lost 5 bases and 2 bases, there was a span of 16 bases. The germline gives CDR1 SGHVS, CDR2 FNYEAQ. The CDR3 totals 16 residues. CDR3 in amino acids: CASSPGPSRAGNTIYF. In nucleotides, the CDR3 is TGTGCCAGCAGCCCTGGACCCTCGAGGGCTGGAAACACCATATATTTT.

This clonotype was seen more than once but under ten times. This chain joins TRBV20-1 and TRBJ2-3; D uncertain. Germline V CDR1 and CDR2: DFQATT, SNEGSKA (reference sequence). CDR3 length: 15 amino acids. Trimming stripped 2 bases from V and 6 bases from J, with 18 bases between. The CDR3 protein is CSARPFYPREDTQYF. In nucleotides, the CDR3 is TGCAGTGCTAGACCCTTCTACCCGCGAGAGGATACGCAGTATTTT.

This clonotype was observed at least ten times. The chain uses TRBV7-9 and TRBJ2-3, with 15 bases that match TRBD2. V was pared by 4 bases and J by 6 bases, with 5 bases of the junction left unmatched. This CDR3 region has 16 residues. Looked up from germline, CDR1 is SEHNR and CDR2 is FQNEAQ (reference sequence). This CDR3 reads CASSYPGLAGGDTQYF. The DNA for the CDR3 is TGTGCCAGCAGCTATCCGGGACTAGCGGGGGGCGATACGCAGTATTTT. Looking up the rest from reference TRBV7-9 and TRBJ2-3 gives the full variable domain: DTGVSQNPRHKITKRGQNVTFRCDPISEHNRLYWYRQTLGQGPEFLTYFQNEAQLEKSRLLSDRFSAERPKGSFSTLEIQRTEQGDSAMYLCASSYPGLAGGDTQYFGPGTRLTVL.

This clonotype came up many times. The rearrangement joins TRBV24-1 to TRBJ2-1; no clear D. CDR3 length: 19 residues. The V gene's germline CDR1 is KGHDR and CDR2 SFDVKD. Trimming took off 3 bases at V and 0 bases at J, with 20 bases between the two ends. CDR3 sequence reads: CATSDTVFFAPNSYNEQFF. The CDR3 nucleotides read TGTGCCACCAGTGATACAGTGTTTTTTGCCCCCAACTCCTACAATGAGCAGTTCTTC.

This clonotype was picked up many times. The rearrangement joins TRBV6-5 to TRBJ2-7, with 8 bases lining up with TRBD1. This CDR3 has 15 residues. Unmatched junction bases numbered 5, after V lost 0 bases and J lost 4 bases. Germline V gene data show CDR1 as MNHEY and CDR2 as SVGAGI. CDR3 amino acids: CASSYSSQGAYEQYF. The CDR3 nucleotides read TGTGCCAGCAGTTACTCGAGCCAGGGGGCTTACGAGCAGTACTTC.

On this clonotype: This may come from a read error, since a much larger clone is one base off. The genes are TRBV5-1 and TRBJ1-1; no clear D gene. The CDR3 runs 14 residues. The germline V and J ends were trimmed by 9 bases and 1 base, with 16 bases remaining between them. Germline values: CDR1 SGHRS, CDR2 YFSETQ. The CDR3 sequence is CATSYSDPNTEAFF. The CDR3 DNA reads as TGCGCCACCTCGTACAGTGACCCGAACACTGAAGCTTTCTTT.

In its sample, this clonotype was seen many times. V is TRBV7-9 and J is TRBJ2-1; tentatively, D is TRBD2 (5 bases). CDR3 length: 14 amino acids. Trimming took off 7 bases at V and 0 bases at J, with 10 bases between the two ends. In germline, CDR1 is SEHNR, CDR2 FQNEAQ (reference sequence). This CDR3 reads CASTPGFSYNEQFF. DNA for the CDR3: TGTGCCAGCACCCCGGGGTTCTCCTACAATGAGCAGTTCTTC.

Ten or more counts support this clonotype. This chain uses TRBV7-8 with TRBJ2-5; D is possibly TRBD1 or TRBD2 (5 bases each). Trimming took off 1 base at V and 5 bases at J, with 14 bases between the two ends. Germline-derived CDR1 and CDR2 are SGHVS and FQNEAQ. This CDR3 region has 15 residues. In nucleotides, the CDR3 is TGTGCCAGCAGCTTAGAGGGACCTGGCGGGGAGACCCAGTACTTC. Amino acids: CASSLEGPGGETQYF.

This clonotype occurred once. A read error may account for a junction end that differs from germline. This chain links TRBV5-1 with TRBJ1-2; D might be TRBD1 (5 bases). The CDR3 is made up of 12 amino acids. Germline values: CDR1 SGHRS, CDR2 YFSETQ. CDR3 coding DNA: TGCGACAGCAGCTCCGGGACCGATGGCTACACCTTC. It encodes CDSSSGTDGYTF.

This clonotype was seen repeatedly, ten times or more. In nucleotides, the CDR3 is TGCAGTGCTAGTTCGCCCGAGGGGAATCAGCCCCAGCATTTT. As protein: CSASSPEGNQPQHF. J is TRBJ1-5 and V is TRBV20-1, with TRBD1 as a possible D gene (5 bases). V dropped 3 bases and J dropped 4 bases, with 13 bases sitting between them. The CDR3 contains 14 residues. The germline V gene encodes CDR1 DFQATT and CDR2 SNEGSKA (reference sequence).

This clonotype was observed a few times. This chain connects TRBV9 to TRBJ2-1; 12 bases agree with TRBD2. The CDR3 is 15 residues long. V lost 0 bases and J lost 7; bases outside the gene matches: 2. Germline lookup yields CDR1 SGDLS and CDR2 YYNGEE. CDR3 sequence: CASSVELAGGNEQFF. The CDR3 nucleotides read TGTGCCAGCAGCGTAGAACTAGCGGGAGGTAATGAGCAGTTCTTC.

This clonotype has at least ten counts. The rearrangement joins TRBV2 to TRBJ2-7; 7 bases align to TRBD1. Germline loops: CDR1 SNHLY, CDR2 FYNNEI. The J segment lost 0 bases and the V segment lost 2 bases, leaving 1 base of the junction unmatched. This CDR3 is 14 amino acids long. CDR3 sequence reads: CASSEQGVSYEQYF. Here the CDR3 DNA reads TGTGCCAGCAGTGAACAGGGGGTCTCCTACGAGCAGTACTTC.

This clonotype was counted ten times or more. The CDR3 DNA sequence: TGCAGCTCTTTACAGACGGGACAGGGTCCCCCCGAGCAGTACTTC. As protein: CSSLQTGQGPPEQYF. The V gene is TRBV29-1, the J gene TRBJ2-7; TRBD1 matches at 9 bases. Germline CDR1 SQVTM, CDR2 ANQGSEA. The CDR3 totals 15 residues. Germline trimming cut 8 bases from V and 6 bases from J; bases unmatched to any gene: 17.

V is TRBV27 and J is TRBJ2-7; 7 bases map to TRBD1. The CDR3 covers 15 residues. V lost 2 bases to trimming and J lost 0 bases; unmatched junction nucleotides: 4. Per the germline V gene, CDR1 is MNHEY and CDR2 is SMNVEV (reference sequence). CDR3: CASSLEGGSSYEQYF. CDR3 DNA: TGTGCCAGCAGTTTAGAAGGGGGCAGCTCCTACGAGCAGTACTTC.

Many counts were recorded for this clonotype. This chain joins TRBV6-5 and TRBJ2-1; 12 bases are shared with TRBD1. The CDR3 is made up of 17 amino acids. The germline V gene has CDR1 MNHEY and CDR2 SVGAGI. Trimming removed 4 bases from V and 3 bases from J; junction bases left unmatched: 7. The CDR3 coding sequence is TGTGCCAGCAGTTCGGGGACAGGGGGCATAAGCTACAATGAGCAGTTCTTC. It is translated as CASSSGTGGISYNEQFF.

This clonotype was seen at least ten times. This chain uses TRBV5-1 with TRBJ2-1, with D possibly matching TRBD2 (6 bases). V was pared by 0 bases and J by 7 bases, with 17 bases between. Germline loops: CDR1 SGHRS, CDR2 YFSETQ. CDR3 length: 16 residues. Here the CDR3 DNA reads TGCGCCAGCAGCTTGGGGGAGCGGGCGGAGGTTAATGAGCAGTTCTTC. This translates into CASSLGERAEVNEQFF.

At least ten counts were recorded for this clonotype. This chain connects TRBV6-6 to TRBJ1-1, with TRBD1 matching 8 bases. Germline V gene lookup returns CDR1 MNHNY and CDR2 SVGAGI (reference sequence). This CDR3 has 12 residues. V lost 5 bases, J lost 7 bases, and 3 bases stayed unmatched. The CDR3 DNA is TGTGCCAGCAGTCGGACAGGGCTTGAAGCTTTCTTT. Translating gives CASSRTGLEAFF.

This clonotype was seen ten or more times. The rearrangement joins TRBV10-2 to TRBJ2-1, with unresolved D. V gave up 4 bases and J gave up 9 bases, with 7 bases separating them. Germline loops: CDR1 WSHSY, CDR2 SAAADI. The CDR3 has 11 residues. Written as DNA, the CDR3 is TGCGCCAGCAGTGTGAGTTCTGAGCAGTTCTTC. Translation gives CASSVSSEQFF.

This clonotype was observed at least ten times. This chain links TRBV20-1 with TRBJ1-2; D possibly corresponds to TRBD1 (5 bases). CDR1 and CDR2 (germline): DFQATT, SNEGSKA (reference sequence). Deletions cut 6 bases from V and 1 base from J, with 15 bases between. The CDR3 loop spans 14 amino acids. The CDR3 loop reads CSAGTGSVNYGYTF. In DNA form, the CDR3 reads TGCAGTGCCGGGACGGGCAGCGTTAACTATGGCTACACCTTC.

This clonotype was recorded many times. This chain uses TRBV12-3 or TRBV12-4 with TRBJ1-1; D gene unclear. The V end was cut by 1 base, the J end by 3 bases, with 18 bases between. The CDR3 covers 17 residues. CDR3 region: CASSLVIGVNGYTEAFF. In DNA form, the CDR3 reads TGTGCCAGCAGTTTAGTAATCGGCGTGAACGGGTACACTGAAGCTTTCTTT.

This clonotype was seen ten or more times. The rearrangement uses TRBV27 and TRBJ1-5; TRBD1 matches at 7 bases. The CDR3 covers 16 residues. The ends lost 6 bases at V and 2 bases at J; junction bases unmatched: 10. CDR1 is MNHEY, CDR2 SMNVEV, per germline (reference sequence). CDR3 in amino acids: CASRQGMGVRNQPQHF. The CDR3 region has the DNA TGTGCCAGCAGACAGGGGATGGGGGTTCGCAATCAGCCCCAGCATTTT.

The sample holds many counts of this clonotype. The genes are TRBV14 and TRBJ2-7; 12 positions agree with TRBD2. V was clipped by 4 bases and J by 0 bases; unmatched bases: 4. The CDR3 contains 16 residues. Germline V gene data show CDR1 as SGHDN and CDR2 as FVKESK. This CDR3 is CASSRGTSGLSYEQYF. The CDR3 DNA is TGTGCCAGCAGCCGAGGGACTAGCGGGCTCTCCTACGAGCAGTACTTC.

This clonotype was counted many times. The V gene is TRBV15, the J gene TRBJ2-3; D is possibly TRBD2 (6 bases). CDR3 length equals 16 residues. The germline V and J ends were trimmed by 3 bases and 4 bases, with 17 bases remaining between them. CDR1 and CDR2 from the germline V gene are LNHNV and YYDKDF (reference sequence). The CDR3 spells CATSRGGLGEADTQYF. The CDR3 region has the DNA TGTGCCACCAGCAGGGGTGGACTCGGGGAGGCAGATACGCAGTATTTT.